This T cell receptor (beta chain) was captured by sequencing in a study of T cell responses to AZD1222 COVID-19 vaccine (dated by TCRdb to the early 2020s). Looking at the study overall: Because spike-specific TCR depth and breadth did not differ between the two schedules, AZD1222 recipients who got a second dose at roughly 4 weeks were pooled with those who got a second dose at roughly 12 weeks. A total of about 240 trial participants underwent TCR sequencing, of whom 207 received two doses of AZD1222 and some 25 received two doses of the MenACWY control vaccine. Trial participants were enrolled by age into 18-55, 56-69 and 70-plus year subgroups, with roughly 160, 29 and 62 TCR-sequenced participants respectively.

In this sample, this clone turned up a few times. Its cognate antigen has yet to be identified. No much larger clone exists at a distance of one base, and base qualities are not known. Inclusive of the bounding cysteine and phenylalanine, the CDR3 is 13 residues long. Solely the CDR3 DNA is kept, with 39 bases framed from the first base. Between the V and J ends, shortened by 4 bases and 5 bases respectively, the junction contains 12 bases. Reading the germline V gene gives CDR1 SQVTM and CDR2 ANQGSEA. The CDR3 regions of human TCRbeta chains were subjected to immunosequencing. As for how the authors treated the data: TCRs in the repertoires were matched against a reference library of SARS-CoV-2-specific TCRs that had been generated with the MIRA antigen-specificity platform. Breadth was defined as the fraction of unique TCRs that were SARS-CoV-2-associated, and depth was defined as the fraction of total T cells that were SARS-CoV-2-associated. Using the MIRA data, every spike-specific TCR was mapped to the spike region that the TCR reacted to and assigned to either a CD4 or a CD8 class. Log10-transformed breadth and depth values were compared by one-way ANOVA with Sidak's multiple comparisons tests. TCRdb limited this immuneACCESS table to in-frame rearrangements with V and J called. A share of clones is missing; checked studies link under half to unresolved V genes, and the rest is unexplained. V, J and clone size reflect that table, while D and trimming were determined from the DNA. This sample holds about 100,000 clones; about 88% were observed only once. The ten most abundant clones make up 2.5% to 3% of the sample.

Findings and caveats that apply to the study as a whole: The 56-69-year group was small, and its depth increase did not reach significance, likely because of low power. Conclusions about previously exposed vaccinees are limited, since just a handful of AZD1222 recipients were seropositive for SARS-CoV-2 at baseline. After two AZD1222 doses, spike-specific TCR breadth and depth were significantly higher than at day 0 and than in MenACWY recipients. The whole spike protein was spanned by vaccine-associated CD4 TCRs, and dominant responses were seen in regions 160-218 and 743-854. Because no day 14 peak-response samples were available, the repertoires could be characterized only after the peak T cell response. Participants were mostly white British, with more females than males. The authors suggested clonal diversity may have been underestimated. Reportedly, close to half of the unique spike-specific TCRs recognized epitopes lying outside the regions that are mutated in the B.1.351 and B.1.1.7 variants.

The time point label corresponds to: baseline before first vaccination. Vaccinee samples were obtained from the UK trials COV001 and COV002, which included a single-blind randomized controlled phase 2/3 trial of AZD1222 (ChAdOx1 nCoV-19) in healthy adults. Trial participant PBMC samples were collected at day 0 and day 28 after the second dose for TCRbeta chain sequencing. This receptor was taken from an adult in good health. The chain was built from TRBV29-1 and TRBJ1-5; the D segment cannot be called with confidence. The specimen was peripheral blood, collected on day 0 of AZD1222 vaccination. In nucleotides, the sequence is TGCAGCGTTGCCTTTCAGTGGGATCAGCCCCAGCATTTT. This encodes CSVAFQWDQPQHF.